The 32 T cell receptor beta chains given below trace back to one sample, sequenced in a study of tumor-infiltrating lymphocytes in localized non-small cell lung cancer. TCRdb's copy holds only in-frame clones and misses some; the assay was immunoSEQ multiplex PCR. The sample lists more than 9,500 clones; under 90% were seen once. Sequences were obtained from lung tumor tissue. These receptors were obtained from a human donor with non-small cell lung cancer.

In DNA, the CDR3 is TGTGCCAGCAGCTTGGCCGTGGCTAGCGGGAGGAACGAGCAGTACTTC. Its translation is CASSLAVASGRNEQYF. This sequence joins TRBV5-4 and TRBJ2-7; 11 nucleotides agree with TRBD2. CDR1 and CDR2 from the germline V gene are SGHNT and YYREEE (reference sequence). The CDR3 sequence is 16 residues long. The ends lost 0 bases at V and 5 bases at J; junction bases unmatched: 7.

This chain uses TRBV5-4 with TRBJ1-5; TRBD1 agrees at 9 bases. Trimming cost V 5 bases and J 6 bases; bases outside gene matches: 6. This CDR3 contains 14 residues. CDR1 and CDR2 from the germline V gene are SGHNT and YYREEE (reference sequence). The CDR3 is CASSQQGAGQPQHF. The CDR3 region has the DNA TGTGCCAGCAGTCAACAGGGGGCGGGTCAGCCCCAGCATTTT. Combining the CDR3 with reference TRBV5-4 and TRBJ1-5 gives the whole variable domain ETGVTQSPTHLIKTRGQQVTLRCSSQSGHNTVSWYQQALGQGPQFIFQYYREEENGRGNFPPRFSGLQFPNYSSELNVNALELDDSALYLCASSQQGAGQPQHFGDGTRLSIL.

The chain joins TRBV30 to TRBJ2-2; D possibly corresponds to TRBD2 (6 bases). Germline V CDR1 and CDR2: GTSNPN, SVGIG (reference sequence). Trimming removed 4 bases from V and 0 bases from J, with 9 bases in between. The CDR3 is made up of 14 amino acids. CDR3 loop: CAWTRGSNTGELFF. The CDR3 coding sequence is TGTGCCTGGACCCGGGGGTCGAACACCGGGGAGCTGTTTTTT.

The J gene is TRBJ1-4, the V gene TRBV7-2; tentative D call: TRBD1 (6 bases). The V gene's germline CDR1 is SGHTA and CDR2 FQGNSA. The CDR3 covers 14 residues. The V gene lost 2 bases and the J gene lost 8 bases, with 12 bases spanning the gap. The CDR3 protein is CASSLNREGEKLFF. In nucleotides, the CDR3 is TGTGCCAGCAGCTTAAACAGGGAGGGCGAAAAACTGTTTTTT.

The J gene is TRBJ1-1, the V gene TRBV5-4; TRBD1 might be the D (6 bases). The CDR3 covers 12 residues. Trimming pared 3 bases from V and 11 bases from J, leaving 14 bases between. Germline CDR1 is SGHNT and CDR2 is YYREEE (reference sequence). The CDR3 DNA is TGTGCCAGCAGCTCTAAAGGGGGTGAGGCTTTCTTT. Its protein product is CASSSKGGEAFF.

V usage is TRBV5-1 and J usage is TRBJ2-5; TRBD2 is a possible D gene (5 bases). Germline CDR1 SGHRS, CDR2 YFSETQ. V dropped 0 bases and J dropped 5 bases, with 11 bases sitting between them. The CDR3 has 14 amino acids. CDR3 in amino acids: CASSLELSGETQYF. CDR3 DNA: TGCGCCAGCAGCTTGGAGCTGAGCGGCGAGACCCAGTACTTC.

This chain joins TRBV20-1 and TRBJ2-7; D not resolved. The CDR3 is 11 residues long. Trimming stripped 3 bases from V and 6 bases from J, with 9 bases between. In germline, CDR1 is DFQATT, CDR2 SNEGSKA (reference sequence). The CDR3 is CSASSGFEQYF. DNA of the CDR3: TGCAGTGCTAGCTCCGGATTCGAGCAGTACTTC.

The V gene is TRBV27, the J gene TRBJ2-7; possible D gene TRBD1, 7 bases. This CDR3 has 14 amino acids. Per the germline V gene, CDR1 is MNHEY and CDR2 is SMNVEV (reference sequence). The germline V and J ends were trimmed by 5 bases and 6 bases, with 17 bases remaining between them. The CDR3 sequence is CASSKQGRFGEQYF. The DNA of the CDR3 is TGTGCCAGCAGTAAACAGGGGAGGTTCGGCGAGCAGTACTTC.

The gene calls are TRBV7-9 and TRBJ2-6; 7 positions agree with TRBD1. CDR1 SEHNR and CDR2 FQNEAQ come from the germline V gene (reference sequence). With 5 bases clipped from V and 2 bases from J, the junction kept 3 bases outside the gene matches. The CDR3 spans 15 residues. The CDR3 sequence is CASSPQGAGANVLTF. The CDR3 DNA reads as TGTGCCAGCAGCCCGCAGGGGGCTGGGGCCAACGTCCTGACTTTC.

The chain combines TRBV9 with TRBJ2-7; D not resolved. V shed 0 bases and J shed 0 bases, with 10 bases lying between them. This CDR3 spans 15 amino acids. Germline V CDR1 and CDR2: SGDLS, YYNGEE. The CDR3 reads CASSVAGDFSYEQYF. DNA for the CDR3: TGTGCCAGCAGCGTAGCCGGAGACTTCTCCTACGAGCAGTACTTC.

CDR3 nucleotides: TGCGCCAGCAGCTTAGGGCCCAGCGGGAGTGGGGAGACCCAGTACTTC. Amino acid sequence: CASSLGPSGSGETQYF. The genes are TRBV5-1 and TRBJ2-5; 8 nucleotides line up with TRBD2. Germline-derived CDR1 and CDR2 are SGHRS and YFSETQ. V lost 2 bases to trimming and J lost 5 bases; unmatched junction nucleotides: 11. The CDR3 extends over 16 amino acids.

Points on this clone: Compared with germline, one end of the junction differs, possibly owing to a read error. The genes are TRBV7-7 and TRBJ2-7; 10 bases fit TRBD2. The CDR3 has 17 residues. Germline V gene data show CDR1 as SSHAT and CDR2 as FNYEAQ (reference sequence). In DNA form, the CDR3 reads TGTGCTAGCAGCTTAGCGCTTTCCAGCGGGAGGGCCGGGGAGCAGTACTTC. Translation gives CASSLALSSGRAGEQYF.

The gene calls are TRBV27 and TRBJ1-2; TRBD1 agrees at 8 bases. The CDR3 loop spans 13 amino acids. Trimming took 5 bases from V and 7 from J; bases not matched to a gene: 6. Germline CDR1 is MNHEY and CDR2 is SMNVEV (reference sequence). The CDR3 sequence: CASSPQGAGGYTF. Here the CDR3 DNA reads TGTGCCAGCAGTCCTCAGGGGGCAGGTGGCTACACCTTC.

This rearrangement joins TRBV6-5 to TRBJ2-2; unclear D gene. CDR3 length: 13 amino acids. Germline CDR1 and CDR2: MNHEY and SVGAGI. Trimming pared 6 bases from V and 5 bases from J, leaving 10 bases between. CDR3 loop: CASSRSRTGELFF. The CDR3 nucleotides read TGTGCCAGCAGCCGTTCAAGGACCGGGGAGCTGTTTTTT.

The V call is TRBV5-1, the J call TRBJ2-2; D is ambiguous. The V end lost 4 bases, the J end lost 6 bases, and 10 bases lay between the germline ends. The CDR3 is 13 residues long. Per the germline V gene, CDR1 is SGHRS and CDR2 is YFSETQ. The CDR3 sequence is CASSRVIAGELFF. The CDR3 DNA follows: TGCGCCAGCAGCCGAGTGATCGCCGGGGAGCTGTTTTTT.

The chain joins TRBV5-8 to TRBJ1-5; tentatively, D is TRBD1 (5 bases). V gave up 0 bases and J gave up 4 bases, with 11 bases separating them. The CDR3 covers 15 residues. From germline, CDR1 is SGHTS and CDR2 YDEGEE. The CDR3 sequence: CASSLGQIRNQPQHF. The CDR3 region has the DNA TGTGCCAGCAGCTTGGGACAGATTCGGAATCAGCCCCAGCATTTT.

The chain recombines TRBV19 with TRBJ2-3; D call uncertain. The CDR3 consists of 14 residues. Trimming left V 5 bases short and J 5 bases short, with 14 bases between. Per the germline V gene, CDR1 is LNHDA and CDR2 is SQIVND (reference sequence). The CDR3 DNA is TGTGCCAGTAGTCCCGGCAGGCTACGAGATACGCAGTATTTT. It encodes CASSPGRLRDTQYF.

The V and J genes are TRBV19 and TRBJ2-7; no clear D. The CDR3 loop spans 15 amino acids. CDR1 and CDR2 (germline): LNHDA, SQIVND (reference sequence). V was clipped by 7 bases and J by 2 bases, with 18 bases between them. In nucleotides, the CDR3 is TGTGCCAGTAAAACCGACGGATACTCCCCCTACGAGCAGTACTTC. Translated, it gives CASKTDGYSPYEQYF.

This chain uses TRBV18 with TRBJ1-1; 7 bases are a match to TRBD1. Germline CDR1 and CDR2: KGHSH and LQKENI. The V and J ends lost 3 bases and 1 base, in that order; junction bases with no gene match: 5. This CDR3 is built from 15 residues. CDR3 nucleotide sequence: TGTGCCAGCTCACCTTACAGGGGTGCGAACACTGAAGCTTTCTTT. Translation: CASSPYRGANTEAFF.

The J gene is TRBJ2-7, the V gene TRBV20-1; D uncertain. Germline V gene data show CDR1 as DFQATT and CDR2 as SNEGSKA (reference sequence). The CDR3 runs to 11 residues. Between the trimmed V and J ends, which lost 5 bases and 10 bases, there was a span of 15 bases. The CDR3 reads CSARDWEHQYF. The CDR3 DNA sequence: TGCAGTGCTCGCGACTGGGAACATCAGTACTTC.

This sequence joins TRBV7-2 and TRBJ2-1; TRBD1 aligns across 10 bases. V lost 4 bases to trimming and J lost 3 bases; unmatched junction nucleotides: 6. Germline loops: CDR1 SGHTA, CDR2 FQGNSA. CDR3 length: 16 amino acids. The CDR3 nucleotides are TGTGCCAGCAGCTGGTGGACAGGGGGGGGCTACAATGAGCAGTTCTTC. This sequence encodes CASSWWTGGGYNEQFF.

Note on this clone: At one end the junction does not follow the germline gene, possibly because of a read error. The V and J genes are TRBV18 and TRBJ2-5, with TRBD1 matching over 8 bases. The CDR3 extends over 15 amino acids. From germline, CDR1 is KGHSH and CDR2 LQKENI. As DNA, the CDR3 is TGTGCCAGCTCACTCGATACAGGGGGTCAAGGGACCCAGTACTTC. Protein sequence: CASSLDTGGQGTQYF.

The CDR3 protein is CASLPRQGSVSGANVLTF. The CDR3 nucleotides are TGTGCCAGCTTACCTCGACAGGGGTCGGTATCTGGGGCCAACGTCCTGACTTTC. The chain joins TRBV28 to TRBJ2-6; the match to TRBD1 covers 8 bases. This CDR3 spans 18 amino acids. Germline V CDR1 and CDR2: MDHEN, SYDVKM. The V gene end was trimmed by 8 bases and the J gene end by 1 base; junction bases not matched to a gene: 13.

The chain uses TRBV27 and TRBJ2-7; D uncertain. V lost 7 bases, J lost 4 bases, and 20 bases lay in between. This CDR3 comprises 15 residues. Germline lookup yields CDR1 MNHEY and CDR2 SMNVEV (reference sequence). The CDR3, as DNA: TGTGCCAGCAAATCCCAGGCCGACCGACCGTACGAGCAGTACTTC. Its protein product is CASKSQADRPYEQYF.

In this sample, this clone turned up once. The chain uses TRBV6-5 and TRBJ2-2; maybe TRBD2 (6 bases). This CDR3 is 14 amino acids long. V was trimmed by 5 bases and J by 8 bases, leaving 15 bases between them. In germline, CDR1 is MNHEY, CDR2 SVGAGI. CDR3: CASSRSGEVGELFF. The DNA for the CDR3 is TGTGCCAGCAGTCGCTCTGGGGAGGTGGGGGAGCTGTTTTTT.

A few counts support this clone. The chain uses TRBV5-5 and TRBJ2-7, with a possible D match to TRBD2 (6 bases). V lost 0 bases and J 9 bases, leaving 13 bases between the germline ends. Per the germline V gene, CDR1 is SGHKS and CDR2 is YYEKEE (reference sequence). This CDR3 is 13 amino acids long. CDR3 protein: CASSLGDLVVQYF. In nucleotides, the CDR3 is TGTGCCAGCAGCTTGGGGGACTTGGTAGTGCAGTACTTC.

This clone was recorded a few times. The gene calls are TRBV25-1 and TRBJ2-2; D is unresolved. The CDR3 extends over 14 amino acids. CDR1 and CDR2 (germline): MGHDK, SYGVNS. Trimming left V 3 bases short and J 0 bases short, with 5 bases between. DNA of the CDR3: TGTGCCAGCAGTGACATCGCGAACACCGGGGAGCTGTTTTTT. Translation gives CASSDIANTGELFF.

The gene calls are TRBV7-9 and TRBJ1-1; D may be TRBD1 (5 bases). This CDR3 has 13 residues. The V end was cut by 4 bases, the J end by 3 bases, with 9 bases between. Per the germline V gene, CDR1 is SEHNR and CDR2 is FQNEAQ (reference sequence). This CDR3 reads CASSSLGDTEAFF. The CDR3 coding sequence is TGTGCCAGCAGCTCTCTAGGGGACACTGAAGCTTTCTTT. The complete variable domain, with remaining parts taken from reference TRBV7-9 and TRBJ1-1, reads DTGVSQNPRHKITKRGQNVTFRCDPISEHNRLYWYRQTLGQGPEFLTYFQNEAQLEKSRLLSDRFSAERPKGSFSTLEIQRTEQGDSAMYLCASSSLGDTEAFFGQGTRLTVV.

The DNA for the CDR3 is TGTGCCAGCTGCCTCGGGACAGGGGGCCGCGAGCAGTACTTC. Encoded protein: CASCLGTGGREQYF. The rearrangement links TRBV6-5 to TRBJ2-5; 12 bases fit TRBD1. The J call may not be correct, given that the DNA end is closer to TRBJ2-7. CDR3 length: 14 residues. The germline V gene has CDR1 MNHEY and CDR2 SVGAGI.

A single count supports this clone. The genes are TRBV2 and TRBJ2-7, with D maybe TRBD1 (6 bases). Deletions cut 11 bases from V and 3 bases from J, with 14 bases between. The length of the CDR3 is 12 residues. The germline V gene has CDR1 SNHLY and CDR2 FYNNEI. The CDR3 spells CAFQTGYYEQYF. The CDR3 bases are TGTGCCTTTCAGACAGGTTACTACGAGCAGTACTTC.

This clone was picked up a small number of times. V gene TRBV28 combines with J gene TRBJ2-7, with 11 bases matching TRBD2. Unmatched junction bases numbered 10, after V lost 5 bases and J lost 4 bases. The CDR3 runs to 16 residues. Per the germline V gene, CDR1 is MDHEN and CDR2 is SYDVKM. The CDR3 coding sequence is TGTGCCAGCAGTCCATTAGCGGGAGGGGACGGGTACGAGCAGTACTTC. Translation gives CASSPLAGGDGYEQYF.

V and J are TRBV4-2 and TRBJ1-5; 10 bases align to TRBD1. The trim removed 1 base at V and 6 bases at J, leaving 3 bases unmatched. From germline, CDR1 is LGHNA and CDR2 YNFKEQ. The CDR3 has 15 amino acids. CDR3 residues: CASSQGQGAGQPQHF. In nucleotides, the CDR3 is TGTGCCAGCAGCCAAGGACAGGGGGCAGGTCAGCCCCAGCATTTT.